These 6 T cell receptor beta chains came from one sample sequenced in a study of T cell responses to AZD1222 COVID-19 vaccine. Sequencing used immunoSEQ multiplex PCR; TCRdb keeps in-frame clones, though not all of them. The profile shows hundreds of thousands of clones, about 94% of them singletons. Sequencing used peripheral blood, obtained 28 days after the second AZD1222 dose. The origin of the receptors is an adult who received the AZD1222 COVID-19 vaccine.

This rearrangement joins TRBV28 to TRBJ1-2; the D gene is possibly TRBD1 (5 bases). The germline V gene has CDR1 MDHEN and CDR2 SYDVKM. This CDR3 is 12 amino acids long. V lost 2 bases and J 8 bases, leaving 9 bases between the germline ends. DNA for the CDR3: TGTGCCAGCAGTTTAGAGGGGCGAGGCTACACCTTC. Translated, it gives CASSLEGRGYTF.

The chain recombines TRBV2 with TRBJ1-5; D possibly corresponds to TRBD1 (5 bases). V shed 7 bases and J shed 4 bases, with 14 bases lying between them. This CDR3 region has 14 residues. Germline V lookup: CDR1 SNHLY, CDR2 FYNNEI. DNA for the CDR3: TGTGCCAGCAACCTGTCGGGGCGGAATCAGCCCCAGCATTTT. Translating it yields CASNLSGRNQPQHF. Full variable domain (remainder filled in from reference TRBV2 and TRBJ1-5): EPEVTQTPSHQVTQMGQEVILRCVPISNHLYFYWYRQILGQKVEFLVSFYNNEISEKSEIFDDQFSVERPDGSNFTLKIRSTKLEDSAMYFCASNLSGRNQPQHFGDGTRLSIL.

This clone was observed a single time. The chain joins TRBV2 to TRBJ1-2; possible D gene TRBD1, 6 bases. The CDR3 runs to 15 residues. The V and J ends lost 6 bases and 1 base respectively, with 15 bases between them. Germline CDR1 SNHLY, CDR2 FYNNEI. CDR3 DNA sequence: TGTGCCAGCAGCTTGATGGCAGGGGTTAACTATGGCTACACCTTC. Residues: CASSLMAGVNYGYTF.

The chain joins TRBV2 to TRBJ2-5; TRBD2 might be the D (5 bases). This CDR3 is built from 15 residues. The germline V gene has CDR1 SNHLY and CDR2 FYNNEI. The V and J ends lost 5 bases and 7 bases respectively, with 20 bases between them. Here the CDR3 reads CASSFIWGAMGTQYF. CDR3 nucleotide sequence: TGTGCCAGCAGTTTTATCTGGGGAGCGATGGGGACCCAGTACTTC.

This rearrangement joins TRBV6-2 or TRBV6-3 to TRBJ2-1; D is unclear. The V end was cut by 6 bases, the J end by 8 bases, with 5 bases between. CDR3 length: 10 amino acids. CDR1 and CDR2 (germline): MNHEY, SVGEGT. The CDR3 DNA sequence: TGTGCCAGCAGCGGACATGAGCAGTTCTTC. Encoded protein: CASSGHEQFF.

This chain connects TRBV7-2 to TRBJ2-7; 7 bases map to TRBD1. The CDR3 loop spans 13 amino acids. CDR1 and CDR2 (germline): SGHTA, FQGNSA. The junction had 1 base not matched to a gene; V was cut back by 5 bases and J by 0 bases. The CDR3 is CASSRQGSYEQYF. CDR3 sequence (DNA): TGTGCCAGCAGCCGACAGGGCTCCTACGAGCAGTACTTC. The variable domain in full, completed from reference TRBV7-2 and TRBJ2-7, reads GAGVSQSPSNKVTEKGKDVELRCDPISGHTALYWYRQSLGQGLEFLIYFQGNSAPDKSGLPSDRFSAERTGGSVSTLTIQRTQQEDSAVYLCASSRQGSYEQYFGPGTRLTVT.